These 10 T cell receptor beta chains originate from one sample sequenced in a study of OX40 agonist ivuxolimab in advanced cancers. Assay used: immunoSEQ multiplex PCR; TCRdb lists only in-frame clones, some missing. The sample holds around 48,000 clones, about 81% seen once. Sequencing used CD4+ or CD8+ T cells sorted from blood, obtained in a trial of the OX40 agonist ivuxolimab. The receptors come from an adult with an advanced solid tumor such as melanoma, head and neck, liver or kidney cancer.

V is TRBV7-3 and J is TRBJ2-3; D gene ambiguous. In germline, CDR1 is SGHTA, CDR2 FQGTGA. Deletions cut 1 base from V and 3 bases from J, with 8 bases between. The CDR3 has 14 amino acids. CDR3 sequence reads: CASSLRAGTDTQYF. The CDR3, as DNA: TGTGCCAGCAGCTTAAGGGCAGGAACAGATACGCAGTATTTT.

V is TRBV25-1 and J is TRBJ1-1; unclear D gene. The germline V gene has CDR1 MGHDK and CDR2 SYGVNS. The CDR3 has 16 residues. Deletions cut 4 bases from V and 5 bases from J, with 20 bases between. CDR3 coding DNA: TGTGCCAGCAGTGGTCGAGGGAAGGAGGGTAAGACTGAAGCTTTCTTT. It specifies CASSGRGKEGKTEAFF.

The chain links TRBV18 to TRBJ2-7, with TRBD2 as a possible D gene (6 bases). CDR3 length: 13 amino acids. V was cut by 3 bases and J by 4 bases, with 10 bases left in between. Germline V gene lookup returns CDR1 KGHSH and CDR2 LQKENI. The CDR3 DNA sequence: TGTGCCAGCTCACCGCGGAGGGTTTACGAGCAGTACTTC. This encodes CASSPRRVYEQYF.

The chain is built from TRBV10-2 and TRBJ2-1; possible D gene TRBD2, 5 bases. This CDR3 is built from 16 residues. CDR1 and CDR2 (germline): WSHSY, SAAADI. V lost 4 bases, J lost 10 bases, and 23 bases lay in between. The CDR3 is CASSVGIGPDTGEQFF. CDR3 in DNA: TGCGCCAGCAGTGTGGGGATAGGGCCCGACACGGGAGAGCAGTTCTTC.

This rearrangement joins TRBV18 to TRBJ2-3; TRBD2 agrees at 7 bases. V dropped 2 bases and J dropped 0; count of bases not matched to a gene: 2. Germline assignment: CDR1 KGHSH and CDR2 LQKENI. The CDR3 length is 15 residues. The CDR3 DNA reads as TGTGCCAGCTCACCAACGGGGGGTAGCACAGATACGCAGTATTTT. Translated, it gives CASSPTGGSTDTQYF.

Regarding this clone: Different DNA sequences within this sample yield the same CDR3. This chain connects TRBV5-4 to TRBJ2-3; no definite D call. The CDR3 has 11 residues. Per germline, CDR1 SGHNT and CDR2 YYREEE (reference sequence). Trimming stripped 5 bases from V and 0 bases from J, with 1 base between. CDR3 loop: CASSSTDTQYF. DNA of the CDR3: TGTGCCAGCAGTAGCACAGATACGCAGTATTTT.

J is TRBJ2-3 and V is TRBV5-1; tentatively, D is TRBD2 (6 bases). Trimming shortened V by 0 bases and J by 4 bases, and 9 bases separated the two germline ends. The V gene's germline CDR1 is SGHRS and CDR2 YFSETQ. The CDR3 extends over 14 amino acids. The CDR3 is CASSLATSPDTQYF. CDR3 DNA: TGCGCCAGCAGCTTGGCAACTAGCCCAGATACGCAGTATTTT.

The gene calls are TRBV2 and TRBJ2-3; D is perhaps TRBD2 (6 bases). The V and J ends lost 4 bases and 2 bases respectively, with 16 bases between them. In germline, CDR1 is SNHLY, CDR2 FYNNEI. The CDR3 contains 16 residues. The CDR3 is CASSGRLDVVTDTQYF. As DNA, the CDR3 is TGTGCCAGCAGTGGCCGACTAGACGTCGTCACAGATACGCAGTATTTT.

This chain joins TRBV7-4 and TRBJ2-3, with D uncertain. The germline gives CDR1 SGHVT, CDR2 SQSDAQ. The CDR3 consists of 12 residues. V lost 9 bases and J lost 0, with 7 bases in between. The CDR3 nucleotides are TGTGCCAGGCACCCTAGCACAGATACGCAGTATTTT. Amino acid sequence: CARHPSTDTQYF.

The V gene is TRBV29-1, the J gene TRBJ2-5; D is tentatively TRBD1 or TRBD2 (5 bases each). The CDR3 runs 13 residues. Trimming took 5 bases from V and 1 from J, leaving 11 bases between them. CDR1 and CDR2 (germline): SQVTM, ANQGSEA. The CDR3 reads CSVPGTSQETQYF. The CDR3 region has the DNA TGCAGCGTTCCCGGGACCTCCCAAGAGACCCAGTACTTC.